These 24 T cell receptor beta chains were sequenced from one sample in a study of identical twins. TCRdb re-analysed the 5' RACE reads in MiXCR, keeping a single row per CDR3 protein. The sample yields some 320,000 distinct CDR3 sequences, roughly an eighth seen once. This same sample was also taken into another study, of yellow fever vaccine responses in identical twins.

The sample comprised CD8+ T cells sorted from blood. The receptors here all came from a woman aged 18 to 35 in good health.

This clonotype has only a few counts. CDR3 residues: CSALAGGGYNEQFF. As DNA, the CDR3 is TGCAGTGCTTTAGCGGGAGGGGGTTACAATGAGCAGTTCTTC. This chain links TRBV20-1 with TRBJ2-1; 11 bases align to TRBD2. Trimming took 5 bases from V and 4 from J; bases not matched to a gene: 4. CDR1 is DFQATT, CDR2 SNEGSKA, per germline (reference sequence). The CDR3 covers 14 residues.

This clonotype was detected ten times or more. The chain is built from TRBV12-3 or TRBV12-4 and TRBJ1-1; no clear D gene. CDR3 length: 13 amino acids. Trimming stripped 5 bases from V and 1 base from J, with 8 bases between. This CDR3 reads CASSPRENTEAFF. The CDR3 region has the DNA TGTGCCAGCAGTCCGCGAGAGAACACTGAAGCTTTCTTT.

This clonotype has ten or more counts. The CDR3 coding sequence is TGCGCCAGCAGCCATCCTCATAGCGGGGGGGCCGACAATGAGCAGTTCTTC. This encodes CASSHPHSGGADNEQFF. The chain employs TRBV4-1 and TRBJ2-1; 11 bases match TRBD2. V lost 3 bases to trimming and J lost 5 bases; unmatched junction nucleotides: 9. This CDR3 region has 17 residues. Germline values: CDR1 MGHRA, CDR2 YSYEKL.

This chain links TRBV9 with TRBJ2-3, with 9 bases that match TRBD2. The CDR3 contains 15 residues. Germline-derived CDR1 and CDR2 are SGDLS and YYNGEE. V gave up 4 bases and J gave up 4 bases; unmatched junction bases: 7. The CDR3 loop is CASSISGSQADTQYF. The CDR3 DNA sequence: TGTGCCAGCAGCATTAGCGGGAGTCAGGCAGATACGCAGTATTTT.

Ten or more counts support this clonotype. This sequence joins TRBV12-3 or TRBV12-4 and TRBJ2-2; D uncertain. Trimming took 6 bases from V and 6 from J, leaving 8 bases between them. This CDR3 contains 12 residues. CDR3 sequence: CASSEGSGELFF. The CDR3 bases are TGTGCCAGCAGCGAAGGATCCGGGGAGCTGTTTTTT.

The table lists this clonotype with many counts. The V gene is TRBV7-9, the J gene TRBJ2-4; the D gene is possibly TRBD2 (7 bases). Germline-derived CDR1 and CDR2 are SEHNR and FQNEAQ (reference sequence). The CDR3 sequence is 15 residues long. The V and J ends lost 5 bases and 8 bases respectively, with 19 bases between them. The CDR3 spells CASSPSRGGRDIQYF. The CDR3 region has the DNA TGTGCCAGCAGCCCGAGTAGGGGGGGCAGGGACATTCAGTACTTC.

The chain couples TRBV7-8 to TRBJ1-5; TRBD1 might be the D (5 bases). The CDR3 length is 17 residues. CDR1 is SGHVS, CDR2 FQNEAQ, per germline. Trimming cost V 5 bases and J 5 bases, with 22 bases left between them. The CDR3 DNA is TGTGCCAGCAGCCCAGTTAGGGGCGCGACAGCTCATCAGCCCCAGCATTTT. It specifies CASSPVRGATAHQPQHF. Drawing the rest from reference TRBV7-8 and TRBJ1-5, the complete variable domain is GAGVSQSPRYKVAKRGQDVALRCDPISGHVSLFWYQQALGQGPEFLTYFQNEAQLDKSGLPSDRFFAERPEGSVSTLKIQRTQQEDSAVYLCASSPVRGATAHQPQHFGDGTRLSIL.

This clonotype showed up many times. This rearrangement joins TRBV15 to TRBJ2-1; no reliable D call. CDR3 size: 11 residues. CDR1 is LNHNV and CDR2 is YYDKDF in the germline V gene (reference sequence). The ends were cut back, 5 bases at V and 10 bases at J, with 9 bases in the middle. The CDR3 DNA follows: TGTGCCACCAGCGGCGGAGCCGAGCAGTTCTTC. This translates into CATSGGAEQFF.

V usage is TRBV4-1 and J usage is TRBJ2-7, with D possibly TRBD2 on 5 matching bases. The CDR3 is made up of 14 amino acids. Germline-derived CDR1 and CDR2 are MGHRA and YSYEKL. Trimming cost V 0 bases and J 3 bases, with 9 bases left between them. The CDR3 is CASSQDTGYYEQYF. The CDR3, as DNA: TGCGCCAGCAGCCAAGACACGGGATACTACGAGCAGTACTTC.

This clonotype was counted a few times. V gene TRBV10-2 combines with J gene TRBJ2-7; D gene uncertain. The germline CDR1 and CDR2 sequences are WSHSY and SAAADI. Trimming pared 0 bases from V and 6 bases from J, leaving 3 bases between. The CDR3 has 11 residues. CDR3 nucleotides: TGCGCCAGCAGTGAGTCGGCCGAGCAGTACTTC. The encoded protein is CASSESAEQYF.

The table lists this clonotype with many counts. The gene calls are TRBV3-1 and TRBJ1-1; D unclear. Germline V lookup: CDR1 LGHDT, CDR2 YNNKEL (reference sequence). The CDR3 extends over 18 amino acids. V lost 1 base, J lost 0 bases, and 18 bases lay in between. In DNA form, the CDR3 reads TGTGCCAGCAGCCAAGTCTTCTGGACCGGAGCTATGAACACTGAAGCTTTCTTT. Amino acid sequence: CASSQVFWTGAMNTEAFF.

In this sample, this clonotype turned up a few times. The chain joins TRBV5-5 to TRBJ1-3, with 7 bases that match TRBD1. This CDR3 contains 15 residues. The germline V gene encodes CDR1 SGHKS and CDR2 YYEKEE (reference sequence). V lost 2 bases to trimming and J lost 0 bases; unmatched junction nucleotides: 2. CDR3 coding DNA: TGTGCCAGCAGCTTAGGGACAGTCTCTGGAAACACCATATATTTT. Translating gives CASSLGTVSGNTIYF.

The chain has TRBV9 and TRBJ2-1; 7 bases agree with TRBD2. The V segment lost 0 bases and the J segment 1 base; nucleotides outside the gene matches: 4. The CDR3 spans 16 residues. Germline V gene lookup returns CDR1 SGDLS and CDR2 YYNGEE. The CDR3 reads CASSVASGRSYNEQFF. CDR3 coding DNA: TGTGCCAGCAGCGTAGCTAGCGGTAGATCCTACAATGAGCAGTTCTTC. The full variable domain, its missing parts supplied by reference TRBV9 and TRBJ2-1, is DSGVTQTPKHLITATGQRVTLRCSPRSGDLSVYWYQQSLDQGLQFLIQYYNGEERAKGNILERFSAQQFPDLHSELNLSSLELGDSALYFCASSVASGRSYNEQFFGPGTRLTVL.

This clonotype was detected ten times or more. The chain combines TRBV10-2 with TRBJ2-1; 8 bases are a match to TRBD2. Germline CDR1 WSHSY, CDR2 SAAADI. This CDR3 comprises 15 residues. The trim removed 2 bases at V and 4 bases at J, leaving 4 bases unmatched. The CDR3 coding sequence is TGCGCCAGCAGTGAGGACGGGGGGGTATACAATGAGCAGTTCTTC. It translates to CASSEDGGVYNEQFF.

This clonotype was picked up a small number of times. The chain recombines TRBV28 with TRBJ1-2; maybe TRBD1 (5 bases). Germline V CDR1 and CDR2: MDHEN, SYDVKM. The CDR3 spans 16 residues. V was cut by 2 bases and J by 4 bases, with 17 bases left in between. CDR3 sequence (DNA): TGTGCCAGCAGTTTACCCTGGAGGGGATTGAGCTATGGCTACACCTTC. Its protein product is CASSLPWRGLSYGYTF.

This CDR3 reads CASSWSGGAGETQYF. The CDR3, as DNA: TGTGCCAGCAGCTGGAGCGGGGGGGCAGGCGAGACCCAGTACTTC. The rearrangement links TRBV7-6 to TRBJ2-5, with 10 nucleotides matching TRBD2. V shed 4 bases, J shed 5 bases, and the junction held 7 bases outside the gene matches. CDR1 is SGHVS and CDR2 is FNYEAQ in the germline V gene. The CDR3 length is 15 residues.

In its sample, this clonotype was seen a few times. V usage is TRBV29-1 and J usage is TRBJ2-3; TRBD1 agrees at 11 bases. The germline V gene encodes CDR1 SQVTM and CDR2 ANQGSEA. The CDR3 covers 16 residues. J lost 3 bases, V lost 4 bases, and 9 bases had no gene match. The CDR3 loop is CSVGGTGGMRTDTQYF. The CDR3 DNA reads TGCAGCGTTGGAGGGACAGGGGGTATGAGGACAGATACGCAGTATTTT.

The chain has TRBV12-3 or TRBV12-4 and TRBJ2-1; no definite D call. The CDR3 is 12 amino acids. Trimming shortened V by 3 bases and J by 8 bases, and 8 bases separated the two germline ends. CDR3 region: CASSFSLHEQFF. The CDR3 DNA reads TGTGCCAGCAGTTTTTCCCTCCATGAGCAGTTCTTC.

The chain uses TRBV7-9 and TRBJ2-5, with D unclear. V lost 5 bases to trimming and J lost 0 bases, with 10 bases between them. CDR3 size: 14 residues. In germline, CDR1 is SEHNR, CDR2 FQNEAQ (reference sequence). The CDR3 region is CASSPDQDQETQYF. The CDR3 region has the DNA TGTGCCAGCAGCCCGGACCAGGACCAAGAGACCCAGTACTTC.

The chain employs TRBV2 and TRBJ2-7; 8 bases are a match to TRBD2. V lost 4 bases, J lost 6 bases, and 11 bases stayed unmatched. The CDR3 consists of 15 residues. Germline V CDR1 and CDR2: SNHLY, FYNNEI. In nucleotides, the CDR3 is TGTGCCAGCAGTGCCCCGGGGAGCGGGAGACCCGAGCAGTACTTC. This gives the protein CASSAPGSGRPEQYF.

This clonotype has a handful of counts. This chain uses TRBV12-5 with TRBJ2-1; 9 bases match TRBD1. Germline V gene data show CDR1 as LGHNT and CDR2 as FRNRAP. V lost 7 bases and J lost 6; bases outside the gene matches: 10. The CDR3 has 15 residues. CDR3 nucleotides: TGTGCTAGTGAACCCGGGACAGGGCTCATCAATGAGCAGTTCTTC. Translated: CASEPGTGLINEQFF.

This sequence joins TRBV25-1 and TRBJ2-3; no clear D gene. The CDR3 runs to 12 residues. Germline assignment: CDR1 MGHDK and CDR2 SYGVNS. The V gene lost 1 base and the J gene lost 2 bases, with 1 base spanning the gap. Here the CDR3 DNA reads TGTGCCAGCAGTGAATCCACAGATACGCAGTATTTT. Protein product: CASSESTDTQYF. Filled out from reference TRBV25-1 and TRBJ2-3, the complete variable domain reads EADIYQTPRYLVIGTGKKITLECSQTMGHDKMYWYQQDPGMELHLIHYSYGVNSTEKGDLSSESTVSRIRTEHFPLTLESARPSHTSQYLCASSESTDTQYFGPGTRLTVL.

This CDR3 is CASSEKEKPYEQYV. For the CDR3, the DNA is TGTGCCAGCAGTGAAAAGGAGAAACCCTACGAGCAGTACGTC. The chain employs TRBV2 and TRBJ2-7; no firm D call. Germline values: CDR1 SNHLY, CDR2 FYNNEI. CDR3 length equals 14 residues. V dropped 2 bases and J dropped 2 bases, with 10 bases sitting between them.

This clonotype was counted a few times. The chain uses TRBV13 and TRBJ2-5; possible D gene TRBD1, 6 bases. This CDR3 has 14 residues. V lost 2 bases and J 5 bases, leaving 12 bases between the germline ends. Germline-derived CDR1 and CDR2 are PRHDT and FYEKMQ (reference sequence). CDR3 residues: CASSLLQGMETQYF. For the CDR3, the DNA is TGTGCCAGCAGCTTATTGCAGGGGATGGAGACCCAGTACTTC.